These T cell receptor beta chains were read from a single sample in a study of blood T cell repertoires in COVID-19. Some clones are missing from TCRdb's copy, which holds only in-frame ones; the method was immunoSEQ multiplex PCR. The sample consists of tens of thousands of clones, 86% of them appearing once. Sequencing used peripheral blood. These receptors all stem from a man aged 50 or older with active COVID-19. CDR3s include the opening cysteine and the closing phenylalanine or tryptophan. A D gene is named only where the DNA matches it firmly. Clone size is stated in some rows and not others, as once, few, many or a class when expanded.

d_call	clone_size	j_call	v_call	cdr3_nt	cdr3_aa
TRBD2	NA	TRBJ2-1	TRBV18	TGTGCCAGCTCAAACGCGGGAGGGAACAATGAGCAGTTCTTC	CASSNAGGNNEQFF
NA	NA	TRBJ2-7	TRBV3-1/TRBV3-2	TGTGCCAGCAGCCAGGGGACACAGAGCTCCTACGAGCAGTACTTC	CASSQGTQSSYEQYF
TRBD1	NA	TRBJ2-2	TRBV3-1/TRBV3-2	TGTGCCAGCCGCCCAGGGGGAGTCCTAGTCGGGGAGCTGTTTTTT	CASRPGGVLVGELFF
TRBD2	once	TRBJ2-5	TRBV5-1	TGCGCCAGCAGCCGACTAGCGTACCAAGAGACCCAGTACTTC	CASSRLAYQETQYF
TRBD1	NA	TRBJ1-2	TRBV3-1/TRBV3-2	TGTGCCAGCAGCCAAGCGGGACAGGGGGCAAACTATGGCTACACCTTC	CASSQAGQGANYGYTF
TRBD2	NA	TRBJ2-3	TRBV5-4	TGTGCCAGCAGCTCCCAGCGGGGGGTGGGCACAGATACGCAGTATTTT	CASSSQRGVGTDTQYF
NA	few	TRBJ2-3	TRBV20-1	TGCAGTGCTAGTTTGGGGGGTCAGAGCACAGATACGCAGTATTTT	CSASLGGQSTDTQYF
NA	NA	TRBJ2-6	TRBV18	TGTGCCAGCTCCCCACGGCTCTCCGGGGCCAACGTCCTGACTTTC	CASSPRLSGANVLTF
NA	NA	TRBJ2-3	TRBV19	TGTGCCAGTAACCAGGCTAGCAGCGATACGCAGTATTTT	CASNQASSDTQYF
NA	NA	TRBJ1-1	TRBV28	TGTGCCAGCAGTTTAGGGAGAGGAGGTGAAGCTTTCTTT	CASSLGRGGEAFF
TRBD1	NA	TRBJ2-5	TRBV24-1	TGTGCCACCAGTGAAGGGGGCTGGGAAGAGACCCAGTACTTC	CATSEGGWEETQYF
NA	few	TRBJ2-7	TRBV18	TGTGCCAGCTCACGAGGCGCGCAGGGCGCGTACGAGCAGTACTTC	CASSRGAQGAYEQYF
NA	NA	TRBJ1-1	TRBV6-2/TRBV6-3	TGTGCCAGCAGTTACTCCCCAATATACTATGTTGCCACTGAAGCTTTCTTT	CASSYSPIYYVATEAFF
NA	NA	TRBJ1-6	TRBV18	TGTGCCAGCTCCCCAGGTGTCAGTTCACCCCTCCACTTT	CASSPGVSSPLHF
TRBD1	NA	TRBJ1-4	TRBV19	TGTGCCAGTAGTATGGGACAGGGTTATAGTGAAAAACTGTTTTTT	CASSMGQGYSEKLFF
TRBD1	NA	TRBJ2-5	TRBV6-5	TGTGCCAGCAGAATCGCGGGACAGGTAAAAGAGACCCAGTACTTC	CASRIAGQVKETQYF
NA	NA	TRBJ2-2	TRBV6-4	TGTGCCAGCAGTGAAATAGCGACCGCTCGGGAGCTGTTTTTT	CASSEIATARELFF
TRBD1	few	TRBJ1-1	TRBV7-2	TGTGCCAGCAGCTTTTGGGACAGACCTGAAGCTTTCTTT	CASSFWDRPEAFF
NA	NA	TRBJ2-3	TRBV12-3/TRBV12-4	TGTGCCAGCACCTTCTTTCCAGATACGCAGTATTTT	CASTFFPDTQYF
NA	NA	TRBJ1-2	TRBV7-2	TGTGCCAGCGGAGTTTACTATGGCTACACCTTC	CASGVYYGYTF
NA	NA	TRBJ1-1	TRBV7-9	TGTGCCAGCGGGGACATGGGCACTGAAGCTTTCTTT	CASGDMGTEAFF
TRBD1	NA	TRBJ2-7	TRBV24-1	TGTGCCACCAGGGACAGGGACTTAGTGGGCTACGAGCAGTACTTC	CATRDRDLVGYEQYF